Shown below are 2 T cell receptor beta chains from a single sample sequenced in a study of cytomegalovirus exposure and HLA in healthy donors. The study ran its PCR with 60 Vbeta and 13 Jbeta primers. Produced via immunoSEQ multiplex PCR; TCRdb's table is partial and in-frame only. This table has 150,000 to 200,000 clones, 60% to 80% appearing once. Sequencing was done on a sample of PBMCs. The receptors stem from a man aged 45-65 years in good health and CMV-seropositive.

This chain links TRBV10-3 with TRBJ1-6, with D perhaps TRBD1 (5 bases). CDR3 length equals 12 residues. Germline CDR1 is ENHRY and CDR2 is SYGVKD. With 9 bases removed from V and 8 bases from J, the gap between germline ends came to 11 bases. The CDR3 nucleotides read TGTGCCATTGGTGGAGGGGATTCACCCCTCCACTTT. Translation: CAIGGGDSPLHF.

The table lists this clone with a count of one. The gene calls are TRBV27 and TRBJ1-2, with D possibly matching TRBD1 (5 bases). CDR1 and CDR2 from the germline V gene are MNHEY and SMNVEV (reference sequence). Between the trimmed V and J ends, which lost 6 bases and 5 bases, there was a span of 31 bases. This CDR3 has 19 residues. The DNA of the CDR3 is TGTGCCAGCAGCGGAATTGAAGCGGGGCTAAGGGTAGAGGGATATGGCTACACCTTC. Its translation is CASSGIEAGLRVEGYGYTF.